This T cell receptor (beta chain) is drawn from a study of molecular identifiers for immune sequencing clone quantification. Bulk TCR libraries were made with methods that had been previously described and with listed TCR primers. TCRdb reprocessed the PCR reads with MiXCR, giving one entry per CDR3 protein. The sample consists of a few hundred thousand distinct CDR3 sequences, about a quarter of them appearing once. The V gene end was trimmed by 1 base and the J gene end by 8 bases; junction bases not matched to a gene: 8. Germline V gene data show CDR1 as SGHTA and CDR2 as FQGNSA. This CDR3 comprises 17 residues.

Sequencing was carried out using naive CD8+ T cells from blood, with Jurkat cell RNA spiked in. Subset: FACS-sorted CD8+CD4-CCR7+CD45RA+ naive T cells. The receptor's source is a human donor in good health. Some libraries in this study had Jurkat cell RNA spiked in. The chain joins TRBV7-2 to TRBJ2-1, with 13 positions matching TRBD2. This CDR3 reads CASSLGTSGSWGDEQFF. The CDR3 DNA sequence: TGTGCCAGCAGCTTAGGGACTAGCGGGAGTTGGGGGGATGAGCAGTTCTTC.